This is a list of T cell receptor beta chains from one sample in a study of T cells in Graves' hyperthyroidism and ophthalmopathy. TCRdb itself ran the multiplex PCR reads through MiXCR, one entry per CDR3 protein. The profile shows some 600,000 distinct CDR3 sequences, approximately 15% of them singletons. Input material: blood. The receptor set was obtained from a woman under 40 with Graves' hyperthyroidism that later progressed to Graves' ophthalmopathy. Each CDR3 is given without its conserved first and last residue. Size is omitted from some rows. Given values are once, few, many or a class for expanded clones.

v_gene,abundance,j_gene,CDR3aa
TRBV7-2,many,TRBJ2-7,ASSSYTGSYEQY
TRBV11-1,many,TRBJ2-4,ASSQPFRDWKNIQY
TRBV20-1,NA,TRBJ2-7,SAAGPSSYEQY
TRBV5-1,many,TRBJ2-3,ASSLEGDTQY
TRBV3-1,many,TRBJ2-3,ASSTRTSGRVDTQY
TRBV20-1,few,TRBJ2-7,SAIGLAGVVAYEQY
TRBV7-2,many,TRBJ2-5,ASRRDYQETQY
TRBV12-3/TRBV12-4,many,TRBJ2-1,ASTLLLGPPNEQF
TRBV11-2,many,TRBJ2-3,ASGPYTDTQY
TRBV7-8,many,TRBJ2-7,ASSSQLAGGAEQY
TRBV11-2,many,TRBJ1-2,ASSLEGQGSGYT
TRBV11-3,NA,TRBJ2-1,ASSSLTGGEDEQF
TRBV29-1,many,TRBJ2-1,SVEGAGGIYNEQF
TRBV12-3/TRBV12-4,NA,TRBJ2-7,ASSRPLSGGSYEQY
TRBV7-9,many,TRBJ1-2,ASSLALGGGSDGYT
TRBV6-1,many,TRBJ1-1,ATKSETADPEAF
TRBV14,NA,TRBJ2-7,ASSRASERQY
TRBV19,NA,TRBJ2-1,ASWDRAGTYNEQF
TRBV30,NA,TRBJ2-5,AWLGEAQETQY
TRBV28,NA,TRBJ2-7,ASSLRGRAYEQY
TRBV29-1,many,TRBJ2-7,SVDQGGGIGYEQY
TRBV3-1,many,TRBJ2-7,ASSLGIAGVTSEQY
TRBV5-6,NA,TRBJ2-5,ASSLVGPLGGQETQY
TRBV10-2,many,TRBJ2-3,ASRIQGDTQY
TRBV2,many,TRBJ2-2,ASKKSGSIGTGELF
TRBV11-2,many,TRBJ2-5,ASSLHPDFPQETQY
TRBV6-1,NA,TRBJ2-5,ASRPGTSGKETQY
TRBV6-1,few,TRBJ2-2,ASSGSAGELF
TRBV6-5,many,TRBJ2-7,ASSYHSGSYEQY
TRBV20-1,few,TRBJ1-2,SARGSGTYGYT
TRBV10-2,NA,TRBJ2-1,ASSEEGSYNEQF
TRBV30,NA,TRBJ2-2,AWSRGETGELF
TRBV10-3,many,TRBJ2-1,AISESIADEQF
TRBV4-3,many,TRBJ2-2,ASSQDMAGEAGELF
TRBV2,many,TRBJ2-7,ASSAYEQY
TRBV5-1,many,TRBJ1-2,ASSLEGQSNYGYT
TRBV6-2/TRBV6-3,NA,TRBJ2-7,ASSSRQGGSYEQY
TRBV7-2,many,TRBJ1-1,ASSLDRGRGYTEAF
TRBV7-9,NA,TRBJ2-1,ASSDTSGHEQF
TRBV29-1,NA,TRBJ1-2,SVEHRVNYGYT
TRBV20-1,few,TRBJ2-1,SARRETGNEQF